This T cell receptor beta chain was sequenced during a study of early T cells in non-severe SARS-CoV-2 infection. Whole-study results and caveats: Sequences matched to VDJdb favored anti-spike CD8 responses, while private and CD4 specificities were missed.

TCRdb reprocessed the 5' RACE reads via MiXCR and lists one record per CDR3 protein. The sample contains approximately 80,000 distinct CDR3 sequences, roughly 12% of which appear only once. Regarding this clonotype: Its matching antigen is unknown.

The length of the CDR3 is 12 residues. Germline V gives CDR1 SQVTM, CDR2 ANQGSEA. Trimming removed 5 bases at V and 2 bases at J, with 8 bases between. The clonotype was recovered from an adult who was a healthcare worker with PCR-confirmed SARS-CoV-2 infection or an uninfected control (not recorded which). This sample comprised whole blood, obtained at baseline. The V and J genes are TRBV29-1 and TRBJ2-3; D is unclear. CDR3 protein: CSVKTLTDTQYF. The CDR3 DNA is TGCAGCGTTAAAACCCTCACAGATACGCAGTATTTT.